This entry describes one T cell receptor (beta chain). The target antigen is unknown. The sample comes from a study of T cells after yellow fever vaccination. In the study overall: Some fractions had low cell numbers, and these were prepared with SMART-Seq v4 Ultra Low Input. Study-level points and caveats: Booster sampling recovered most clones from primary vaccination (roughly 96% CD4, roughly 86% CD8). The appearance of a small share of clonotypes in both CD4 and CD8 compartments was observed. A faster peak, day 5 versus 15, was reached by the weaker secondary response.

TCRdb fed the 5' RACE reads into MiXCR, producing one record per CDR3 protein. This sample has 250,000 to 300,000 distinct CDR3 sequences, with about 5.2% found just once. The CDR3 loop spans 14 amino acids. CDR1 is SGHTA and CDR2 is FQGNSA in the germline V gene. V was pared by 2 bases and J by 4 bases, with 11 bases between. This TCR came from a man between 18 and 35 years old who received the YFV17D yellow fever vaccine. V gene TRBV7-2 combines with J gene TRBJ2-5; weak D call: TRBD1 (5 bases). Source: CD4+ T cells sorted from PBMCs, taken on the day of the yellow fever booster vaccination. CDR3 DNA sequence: TGTGCCAGCAGCTTATGGCAGGGTAGAGAGACCCAGTACTTC. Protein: CASSLWQGRETQYF.